This T cell receptor beta chain was retrieved from a study of shared clonotypes between healthy human individuals. Libraries were prepared by immunoSEQ multiplex PCR; TCRdb keeps only in-frame clonotypes and omits some of them. The repertoire consists of about 1.5 million clones, with 98% occurring once and the leading ten covering about 0.42%. The CDR3 length is 13 residues. Germline CDR1 is MNHEY and CDR2 is SMNVEV (reference sequence). V was trimmed by 3 bases and J by 2 bases, leaving 8 bases between them. As for this clone: The same CDR3 can be traced to other DNA sequences in this sample.

This chain links TRBV27 with TRBJ2-7; D remains unclear. The sequenced material came from naive CD4+ T cells sorted from blood. As to subset: CD45RA+ positively selected. The clonotype was recovered from a man between 25 and 39 years old in good health. Here the CDR3 DNA reads TGTGCCAGCAGTTTCGGGCCCCCCTACGAGCAGTACTTC. Translated: CASSFGPPYEQYF.